The following is a T cell receptor beta chain sequence with its context. Its antigen is currently unknown. This entry comes from a study of blood T cells in healthy people across ages. Study-level findings and limits: For the donors, CMV status was unknown and possibly confounded expanded clonotype changes.

The germline V gene encodes CDR1 LGHDT and CDR2 YNNKEL (reference sequence). V was cut by 1 base and J by 9 bases, with 10 bases left in between. The CDR3 loop spans 13 amino acids. Per individual sample, total RNA of at least 5.5 micrograms was extracted. Through a sample-barcoded 5' primer and a J-beta primer mix, a second PCR was run for roughly 7 to 12 cycles. TCRdb re-called the 5' RACE reads through MiXCR, storing one row per CDR3 protein. The sample carries almost 800,000 distinct CDR3 sequences, roughly 64% recorded once. Sequencing was performed on blood. The sequence came from a man aged 30 to 45 in good health. The chain carries TRBV3-1 and TRBJ1-5; D not resolved. The CDR3 is CASSQGRERPQHF. Written as DNA, the CDR3 is TGTGCCAGCAGCCAAGGCCGGGAACGGCCCCAGCATTTT.